The rows below give T cell receptor beta chains drawn from one sample of a study of blood T cell repertoires in COVID-19. Profiling relied on immunoSEQ multiplex PCR, and the TCRdb table lists in-frame clones only, not all of them. The sample includes hundreds of thousands of clones, around nine tenths seen only once; the top ten take over 1%. The sample consisted of peripheral blood. The receptors here all came from a man in his 70s with acute or convalescent COVID-19. The CDR3 runs from the conserved cysteine through the conserved F or W. A D gene is named only where the DNA matches it firmly. Size is stated for part of the rows, as once, few or many counts, or as a class when the clone is expanded.

v_gene	j_gene	d_gene	abundance	CDR3aa	CDR3nt
TRBV7-2	TRBJ2-3	TRBD1	.	CASSSLGDSTDTQYF	TGTGCCAGCAGCTCCCTCGGGGACAGTACAGATACGCAGTATTTT
TRBV3-1/TRBV3-2	TRBJ1-1	.	.	CASSQGGAPLNTEAFF	TGTGCCAGCAGCCAAGGGGGCGCCCCCCTGAACACTGAAGCTTTCTTT
TRBV15	TRBJ1-5	TRBD1	few	CATSRDRGRGQPQHF	TGTGCCACCAGCAGAGACAGGGGGCGCGGTCAGCCCCAGCATTTT
TRBV11-2	TRBJ2-6	TRBD2	.	CASSLTLAGGSGANVLTF	TGTGCCAGCAGCTTAACCCTAGCGGGAGGTTCTGGGGCCAACGTCCTGACTTTC
TRBV7-2	TRBJ2-1	TRBD1	.	CASSPDRGGHNEQFF	TGTGCCAGCAGCCCGGACAGGGGGGGTCACAATGAGCAGTTCTTC
TRBV9	TRBJ1-1	TRBD1	few	CASSGRQGMNTEAFF	TGTGCCAGCAGCGGGAGACAGGGGATGAACACTGAAGCTTTCTTT
TRBV6-4	TRBJ2-2	.	.	CASSRERATGELFF	TGTGCCAGCAGTCGAGAGCGGGCCACCGGGGAGCTGTTTTTT
TRBV2	TRBJ2-3	TRBD2	.	CASSEAGWEGLSDTQYF	TGTGCCAGCAGTGAAGCAGGGTGGGAGGGCCTCTCAGATACGCAGTATTTT
TRBV28	TRBJ1-1	TRBD1	.	CASESGGWTEAFF	TGTGCCAGCGAATCAGGGGGCTGGACTGAAGCTTTCTTT
TRBV5-6	TRBJ1-6	.	few	CASSFRSLVSPLHF	TGTGCCAGCAGCTTTCGGTCGTTGGTATCACCCCTCCACTTT
TRBV15	TRBJ2-5	TRBD2	.	CATSRDPAGGGETQYF	TGTGCCACCAGCAGAGATCCAGCGGGAGGGGGGGAGACCCAGTACTTC
TRBV4-1	TRBJ2-2	TRBD2	.	CASSPRGLAGAGGELFF	TGCGCCAGCAGCCCCCGAGGACTAGCGGGAGCTGGCGGGGAGCTGTTTTTT
TRBV4-2	TRBJ2-6	.	.	CASSTSGTTAGANVLTF	TGTGCCAGCAGCACTTCCGGGACAACCGCTGGGGCCAACGTCCTGACTTTC
TRBV2	TRBJ2-5	TRBD2	.	CASAQRGGSQGETQYF	TGTGCCAGCGCTCAGAGGGGCGGGAGTCAGGGAGAGACCCAGTACTTC
TRBV18	TRBJ1-3	.	few	CASSPADSSGNTIYF	TGTGCCAGCTCACCAGCCGACAGCTCTGGAAACACCATATATTTT
TRBV5-6	TRBJ2-5	.	.	CASSGSFREGQETQYF	TGTGCCAGCAGCGGGTCCTTCAGGGAAGGACAAGAGACCCAGTACTTC
TRBV5-4	TRBJ2-7	.	.	CASSPDTLTYEQYF	TGTGCCAGCAGCCCCGACACATTAACCTACGAGCAGTACTTC
TRBV18	TRBJ1-1	.	.	CASSPTGGRMTEAFF	TGTGCCAGCTCACCCACGGGGGGCCGGATGACTGAAGCTTTCTTT
TRBV5-1	TRBJ2-1	.	.	CASSSRPSNEQFF	TGCGCCAGCAGCTCCCGTCCTAGTAATGAGCAGTTCTTC
TRBV28	TRBJ1-5	.	.	CASSLTLVNQPQHF	TGTGCCAGCAGCCTGACATTGGTTAATCAGCCCCAGCATTTT
TRBV5-4	TRBJ1-2	.	.	CASSLTGLNYGYTF	TGTGCCAGCAGCTTGACGGGACTAAACTATGGCTACACCTTC
TRBV1	TRBJ2-5	.	once	CTSSPGLAVETQYF	TGCACCAGCAGCCCAGGACTAGCGGTAGAGACCCAGTACTTC
TRBV25-1	TRBJ2-1	.	.	CASSETGQRNEQFF	TGTGCCAGCAGTGAAACCGGACAAAGGAATGAGCAGTTCTTC
TRBV25-1	TRBJ1-2	.	few	CASGDSVYTF	TGTGCCAGTGGGGACTCCGTCTACACCTTC
TRBV28	TRBJ2-1	TRBD2	.	CASRSPSGGLNEQFF	TGTGCCAGCCGTTCTCCCTCGGGAGGGCTCAATGAGCAGTTCTTC
TRBV5-4	TRBJ1-6	TRBD1	.	CASSSGTGSSPLHF	TGTGCCAGCAGCTCGGGGACAGGGTCTTCACCCCTCCACTTT
TRBV4-2	TRBJ1-2	.	.	CASSLSGGPTQGYTF	TGTGCCAGCAGCCTTAGCGGGGGACCTACACAAGGCTACACCTTC
TRBV5-5	TRBJ2-1	.	.	CASSYARGSYNEQFF	TGTGCCAGCAGTTACGCTCGCGGTTCCTACAATGAGCAGTTCTTC
TRBV11-2	TRBJ1-1	TRBD1	once	CASSRLDRGMNTEAFF	TGTGCCAGCAGCCGTCTGGACAGGGGAATGAACACTGAAGCTTTCTTT
TRBV5-6	TRBJ2-1	TRBD2	once	CASRSGRARYNEQFF	TGTGCCAGCAGAAGCGGGAGGGCGAGGTACAATGAGCAGTTCTTC
TRBV27	TRBJ2-7	.	.	CASSPQFEGYEQYF	TGTGCCAGCAGTCCACAGTTTGAGGGCTACGAGCAGTACTTC
TRBV12-3/TRBV12-4	TRBJ2-3	.	.	CASSGTGHTQYF	TGTGCCAGCAGCGGGACTGGGCATACGCAGTATTTT
TRBV5-4	TRBJ2-3	.	.	CASSLASVVTDTQYF	TGTGCCAGCAGCTTGGCTAGCGTCGTCACAGATACGCAGTATTTT
TRBV5-1	TRBJ2-7	.	.	CASSLAPGVSSYEQYF	TGCGCCAGCAGCTTGGCGCCGGGGGTCAGCTCCTACGAGCAGTACTTC
TRBV18	TRBJ2-5	TRBD1	once	CASSSPRDRGETQYF	TGTGCCAGCTCAAGCCCCCGGGACAGGGGAGAGACCCAGTACTTC
TRBV19	TRBJ2-3	.	.	CATSKPTGTTDTQYF	TGTGCCACCTCGAAGCCTACAGGGACCACAGATACGCAGTATTTT
TRBV7-6	TRBJ1-5	.	.	CASSLGQNRNQPQHF	TGTGCCAGCAGCTTAGGGCAGAATCGCAATCAGCCCCAGCATTTT